These 12 T cell receptor beta chains originate from one sample sequenced in a study of T cell responses to AZD1222 COVID-19 vaccine. Sequenced by immunoSEQ multiplex PCR; TCRdb stores in-frame clones only, minus some. The table shows 200,000 or so clones, with 85% to 95% occurring only once. This specimen consisted of peripheral blood, obtained on day 0 of MenACWY control vaccination. Receptors originate from an adult in good health.

J is TRBJ1-1 and V is TRBV28, with D perhaps matching TRBD1 (6 bases). The germline V gene encodes CDR1 MDHEN and CDR2 SYDVKM. V was pared by 5 bases and J by 4 bases, with 17 bases between. The CDR3 spans 15 residues. The DNA for the CDR3 is TGTGCCAGCAGTGCCTGGGACACTGGGGGCACTGAAGCTTTCTTT. This gives the protein CASSAWDTGGTEAFF.

The V gene is TRBV12-5, the J gene TRBJ1-2; 12 nucleotides align to TRBD1. The V and J ends lost 5 bases and 7 bases, in that order; junction bases with no gene match: 5. The CDR3 consists of 14 residues. The V gene's germline CDR1 is LGHNT and CDR2 FRNRAP. CDR3 nucleotides: TGTGCTAGTGGTCCGGGACAGGGGGCAAGTGGCTACACCTTC. Amino acids: CASGPGQGASGYTF.

The J gene is TRBJ1-5, the V gene TRBV6-2 or TRBV6-3, with D unresolved. Per the germline V gene, CDR1 is MNHEY and CDR2 is SVGEGT. The CDR3 has 15 residues. The V and J ends lost 2 bases and 9 bases respectively, with 17 bases between them. The CDR3 nucleotides read TGTGCCAGCAGTTACGAGTCGGGGAGCTCCCCGCCCCAGCATTTT. Protein product: CASSYESGSSPPQHF.

V usage is TRBV30 and J usage is TRBJ1-6; 7 bases match TRBD1. The germline gives CDR1 GTSNPN, CDR2 SVGIG (reference sequence). V dropped 6 bases and J dropped 3; count of bases not matched to a gene: 11. The CDR3 contains 16 residues. The CDR3 coding sequence is TGTGCCTGTACACCGGACAGGTTTATCTATAATTCACCCCTCCACTTT. This translates into CACTPDRFIYNSPLHF.

This sequence joins TRBV3-1 (or the pseudogene TRBV3-2) and TRBJ1-1, with D unresolved. Germline CDR1 and CDR2: LGHDT and YNNKEL (reference sequence). V was trimmed by 0 bases and J by 0 bases, leaving 5 bases between them. This CDR3 spans 14 amino acids. The CDR3 DNA is TGTGCCAGCAGCCAAGATCTCCTGAACACTGAAGCTTTCTTT. Its translation is CASSQDLLNTEAFF.

The CDR3 DNA reads TGTGCCAGTAGTATAACTAGGACTAGTACGTACGAGCAGTACTTC. Translated, it gives CASSITRTSTYEQYF. V usage is TRBV19 and J usage is TRBJ2-7, with 7 bases that match TRBD2. The CDR3 has 15 amino acids. Germline values: CDR1 LNHDA, CDR2 SQIVND (reference sequence). V gave up 2 bases and J gave up 4 bases; unmatched junction bases: 8.

This chain connects TRBV6-6 to TRBJ2-7, with 8 bases that match TRBD1. Trimming at V came to 3 bases and at J to 3 bases, leaving 4 bases not matched to a gene. The CDR3 covers 14 residues. Germline CDR1 reads MNHNY; CDR2 reads SVGAGI (reference sequence). In DNA, the CDR3 is TGTGCCAGCAGTTATGGGACAGGCTTCTACGAGCAGTACTTC. Protein: CASSYGTGFYEQYF.

The chain is built from TRBV18 and TRBJ1-1; no clear D. Germline CDR1 and CDR2: KGHSH and LQKENI. The CDR3 is 15 residues long. Trimming pared 0 bases from V and 1 base from J, leaving 9 bases between. This chain's CDR3 is CASSPPATTNTEAFF. The CDR3 region has the DNA TGTGCCAGCTCACCACCGGCGACAACGAACACTGAAGCTTTCTTT.

CDR3 nucleotide sequence: TGCGCCAGCAGCTTGGGTACAGGGGAGGTCGAGACCCAGTACTTC. Residues: CASSLGTGEVETQYF. This sequence joins TRBV5-1 and TRBJ2-5; D might be TRBD1 (7 bases). Looked up from germline, CDR1 is SGHRS and CDR2 is YFSETQ. The CDR3 is 15 amino acids. The germline V and J ends were trimmed by 0 bases and 5 bases, with 14 bases remaining between them.

The chain recombines TRBV27 with TRBJ2-6, with unresolved D. The CDR3 covers 17 residues. Trimming removed 8 bases from V and 0 bases from J, with 17 bases in between. CDR1 and CDR2 (germline): MNHEY, SMNVEV (reference sequence). This CDR3 is CASGSTPQFSGANVLTF. The CDR3 DNA reads TGTGCCAGCGGATCCACTCCACAGTTCTCTGGGGCCAACGTCCTGACTTTC.

This chain connects TRBV7-3 to TRBJ2-1; D gene uncertain. The V and J ends lost 5 bases and 6 bases respectively, with 11 bases between them. CDR1 is SGHTA and CDR2 is FQGTGA in the germline V gene. This CDR3 contains 13 residues. The CDR3, as DNA: TGTGCCAGCAGCCCCAGGAATTCCAATGAGCAGTTCTTC. Amino acids: CASSPRNSNEQFF.

This clone was seen just once. This chain uses TRBV19 with TRBJ1-1, with D possibly being TRBD1 (5 bases). Trimming took off 7 bases at V and 3 bases at J, with 21 bases between the two ends. The CDR3 sequence is 16 residues long. Germline-derived CDR1 and CDR2 are LNHDA and SQIVND (reference sequence). Written as DNA, the CDR3 is TGTGCCAGTAAAGGTGGCGGTGCAGGGAAGGACACTGAAGCTTTCTTT. Amino acid sequence: CASKGGGAGKDTEAFF.